By frequency in the sample, the clone carrying this TCR beta chain is medium-sized (0.01 to 0.1%). Additional DNA sequences in this sample encode the identical CDR3. Trimming removed 7 bases from V and 4 bases from J; junction bases left unmatched: 8. This CDR3 comprises 17 residues. Germline values: CDR1 KGHDR, CDR2 SFDVKD. The protocol was immunoSEQ multiplex PCR, while the TCRdb copy is restricted to in-frame clones and leaves out a portion. The sample holds about 100,000 clones, around 92% seen once. The data originate from a study of control samples from healthy donors and cancer patients. The source is a woman between 18 and 29 years old in good health. The chain recombines TRBV24-1 with TRBJ2-6; 11 bases fit TRBD1. The sequenced sample consisted of blood. CDR3 region: CATRPGQGVSGANVLTF. The CDR3 region has the DNA TGTGCCACCAGGCCGGGACAGGGGGTCTCCGGGGCCAACGTCCTGACTTTC.